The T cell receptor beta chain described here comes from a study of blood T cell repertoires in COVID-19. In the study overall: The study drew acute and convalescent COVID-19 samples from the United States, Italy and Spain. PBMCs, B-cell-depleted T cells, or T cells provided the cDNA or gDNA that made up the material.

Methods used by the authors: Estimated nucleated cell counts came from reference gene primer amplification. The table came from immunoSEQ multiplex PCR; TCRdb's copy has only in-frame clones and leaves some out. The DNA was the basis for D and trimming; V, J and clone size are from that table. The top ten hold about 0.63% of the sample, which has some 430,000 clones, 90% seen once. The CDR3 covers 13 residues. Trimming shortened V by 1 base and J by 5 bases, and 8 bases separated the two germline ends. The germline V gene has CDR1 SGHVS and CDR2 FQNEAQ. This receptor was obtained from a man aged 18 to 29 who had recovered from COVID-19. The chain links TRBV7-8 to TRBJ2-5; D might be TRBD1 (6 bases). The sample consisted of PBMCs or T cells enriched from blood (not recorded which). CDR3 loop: CASSLGGLETQYF. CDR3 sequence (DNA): TGTGCCAGCAGCTTAGGGGGGCTGGAGACCCAGTACTTC.